Presented here are 26 T cell receptor beta chains from one specimen sequenced in a study of immune cell composition in non-small cell lung cancer. Normal lung was taken at the farthest possible site, at least 3 cm from tumour. TCRdb's table, derived via immunoSEQ multiplex PCR, lists solely in-frame clones and lacks some. The sample has fewer than 4,000 clones; roughly four fifths are singletons. Sequencing was performed on non-adjacent lung tissue. These receptors all stem from a human donor with non-small cell lung cancer. The donor label of this sample is uncertain.

The gene calls are TRBV19 and TRBJ2-1; TRBD2 might be the D (5 bases). Germline loops: CDR1 LNHDA, CDR2 SQIVND (reference sequence). CDR3 length equals 12 residues. Between the trimmed V and J ends, which lost 2 bases and 8 bases, there was a span of 7 bases. The CDR3 region has the DNA TGTGCCAGTAGTATATGGGAGTATGAGCAGTTCTTC. As protein: CASSIWEYEQFF.

The chain recombines TRBV28 with TRBJ2-5; 16 nucleotides agree with TRBD2. CDR3 length: 18 residues. From germline, CDR1 is MDHEN and CDR2 SYDVKM. The ends lost 2 bases at V and 5 bases at J; junction bases unmatched: 8. The CDR3: CASSLRGLAGGPGETQYF. The CDR3 bases are TGTGCCAGCAGTTTACGGGGACTAGCGGGAGGGCCTGGGGAGACCCAGTACTTC.

The V call is TRBV9, the J call TRBJ1-3, with D possibly matching TRBD1 (6 bases). The CDR3 contains 18 residues. The germline gives CDR1 SGDLS, CDR2 YYNGEE. V gave up 1 base and J gave up 0 bases, with 17 bases separating them. The CDR3 is CASSVRGSQGLSGNTIYF. CDR3 bases: TGTGCCAGCAGCGTACGAGGGAGTCAGGGGCTCTCTGGAAACACCATATATTTT.

This clone was observed a handful of times. CDR3 protein: CERNLSSYNEQFF. CDR3 nucleotide sequence: TGCGAGCGTAACCTGAGCTCCTACAATGAGCAGTTCTTC. The chain links TRBV29-1 to TRBJ2-1; D call uncertain. This CDR3 contains 13 residues. The V gene's germline CDR1 is SQVTM and CDR2 ANQGSEA.

This chain uses TRBV6-1 with TRBJ1-1, with 10 bases that match TRBD1. The CDR3 extends over 16 amino acids. CDR1 and CDR2 from the germline V gene are MNHNS and SASEGT. J gave up 0 bases and V 4 bases, and 5 bases lay outside the gene matches. The CDR3 DNA sequence: TGTGCCAGCAGTGGGGACAGGGGACAAGTGAACACTGAAGCTTTCTTT. Amino acid sequence: CASSGDRGQVNTEAFF.

The chain links TRBV11-2 to TRBJ2-3; D uncertain. This CDR3 has 12 amino acids. V was trimmed by 5 bases and J by 0 bases, leaving 3 bases between them. From germline, CDR1 is SGHAT and CDR2 FQNNGV. The DNA of the CDR3 is TGTGCCAGCAGCCCAAGCACAGATACGCAGTATTTT. Translated: CASSPSTDTQYF.

The V and J genes are TRBV19 and TRBJ2-3; the match to TRBD2 covers 9 bases. The ends lost 10 bases at V and 5 bases at J; junction bases unmatched: 10. The CDR3 runs to 14 residues. Germline V gene sequence: CDR1 LNHDA, CDR2 SQIVND (reference sequence). The CDR3 here is CATLRGGPGDTQYF. CDR3 sequence (DNA): TGTGCCACCCTGCGGGGGGGACCCGGAGATACGCAGTATTTT.

The chain recombines TRBV19 with TRBJ2-2; 8 bases are a match to TRBD2. V lost 3 bases and J lost 7; bases outside the gene matches: 10. CDR1 LNHDA and CDR2 SQIVND come from the germline V gene (reference sequence). CDR3 length equals 16 residues. CDR3 protein: CASSIGSGTLGGELFF. DNA for the CDR3: TGTGCCAGTAGTATTGGTAGCGGGACTTTGGGCGGGGAGCTGTTTTTT.

The CDR3 DNA reads TGCGCCAGCTCCCCGGCAGGGGGCAGCAATCAGCCCCAGCATTTT. It is translated as CASSPAGGSNQPQHF. This rearrangement joins TRBV5-1 to TRBJ1-5, with 8 positions matching TRBD1. V lost 7 bases, J lost 1 base, and 7 bases stayed unmatched. Germline lookup yields CDR1 SGHRS and CDR2 YFSETQ. CDR3 size: 15 residues.

This chain uses TRBV6-6 with TRBJ1-2, with D perhaps TRBD1 (6 bases). This CDR3 spans 15 amino acids. CDR1 and CDR2 from the germline V gene are MNHNY and SVGAGI (reference sequence). V was trimmed by 2 bases and J by 6 bases, leaving 16 bases between them. CDR3 nucleotides: TGTGCCAGCAGTTACGAGGACAGTGGACGGAATGGCTACACCTTC. This translates into CASSYEDSGRNGYTF.

The chain is built from TRBV14 and TRBJ2-7; no definite D call. The CDR3 spans 13 residues. The germline V and J ends were trimmed by 1 base and 5 bases, with 9 bases remaining between them. CDR1 is SGHDN, CDR2 FVKESK, per germline. CDR3 amino acids: CASSQATFDEQYF. CDR3 in DNA: TGTGCCAGCAGCCAAGCAACTTTCGACGAGCAGTACTTC. The variable domain in full, with the rest retrieved from reference TRBV14 and TRBJ2-7, is EAGVTQFPSHSVIEKGQTVTLRCDPISGHDNLYWYRRVMGKEIKFLLHFVKESKQDESGMPNNRFLAERTGGTYSTLKVQPAELEDSGVYFCASSQATFDEQYFGPGTRLTVT.

The chain recombines TRBV7-2 with TRBJ1-3, with TRBD1 matching 8 bases. V lost 5 bases and J lost 3; bases outside the gene matches: 6. Per germline, CDR1 SGHTA and CDR2 FQGNSA. The CDR3 length is 15 residues. The CDR3 nucleotides are TGTGCCAGCAGCGCGATGGGGACAGGTGGAAACACCATATATTTT. It codes for CASSAMGTGGNTIYF.

This clone showed up just a few times. The chain is built from TRBV5-1 and TRBJ1-1, with 7 bases lining up with TRBD1. This CDR3 is built from 15 residues. Germline V gene sequence: CDR1 SGHRS, CDR2 YFSETQ. V lost 4 bases, J lost 3 bases, and 9 bases stayed unmatched. The CDR3 nucleotides read TGCGCCAGCAGCGTCTCACAGGGGCGGGACACTGAAGCTTTCTTT. Encoded protein: CASSVSQGRDTEAFF.

This chain joins TRBV5-1 and TRBJ1-2, with 11 bases that match TRBD1. CDR3 length equals 16 residues. With V trimmed by 4 bases and J by 2 bases, 7 bases remained unmatched. Per the germline V gene, CDR1 is SGHRS and CDR2 is YFSETQ. This CDR3 is CASSPGTGGGNYGYTF. Written as DNA, the CDR3 is TGCGCCAGCAGCCCCGGGACAGGGGGAGGCAACTATGGCTACACCTTC.

J is TRBJ1-3 and V is TRBV10-3, with D uncertain. The germline gives CDR1 ENHRY, CDR2 SYGVKD. V was cut by 7 bases and J by 4 bases, with 14 bases left in between. This CDR3 is built from 14 residues. The CDR3 sequence is CAIKASPRGNTIYF. The CDR3 DNA follows: TGTGCCATCAAAGCGTCCCCGAGGGGAAACACCATATATTTT.

Details on this clone: Other DNA sequences within the sample encode an identical CDR3. The rearrangement uses TRBV9 and TRBJ2-7; perhaps TRBD2 as D (6 bases). Germline V gene lookup returns CDR1 SGDLS and CDR2 YYNGEE. Trimming left V 4 bases short and J 3 bases short, with 11 bases between. The CDR3 spans 13 residues. DNA for the CDR3: TGTGCCAGCAGCCGGGACTCCGGCTACGAGCAGTACTTC. Translating it yields CASSRDSGYEQYF. Complete variable domain (other parts from reference TRBV9 and TRBJ2-7): DSGVTQTPKHLITATGQRVTLRCSPRSGDLSVYWYQQSLDQGLQFLIQYYNGEERAKGNILERFSAQQFPDLHSELNLSSLELGDSALYFCASSRDSGYEQYFGPGTRLTVT.

The sample holds a few counts of this clone. The CDR3 bases are TGTGCCAGCTCCCCCGGGGGGGTCCTCGTGGGCTACACCTTC. Translating gives CASSPGGVLVGYTF. V is TRBV5-6 and J is TRBJ1-2; weak D call: TRBD1 (5 bases). Germline CDR1 reads SGHDT; CDR2 reads YYEEEE. Trimming cost V 7 bases and J 8 bases, with 21 bases left between them. The length of the CDR3 is 14 residues.

V and J are TRBV19 and TRBJ2-7; 10 nucleotides agree with TRBD2. Germline V gives CDR1 LNHDA, CDR2 SQIVND (reference sequence). The CDR3 consists of 13 residues. J gave up 5 bases and V 4 bases, and 2 bases lay outside the gene matches. CDR3 DNA: TGTGCCAGTAGTAGGCTAGCGGGAGACGAGCAGTACTTC. This gives the protein CASSRLAGDEQYF.

Concerning this clone: The junction departs from the called germline gene at one end, perhaps through a read error. The rearrangement joins TRBV7-7 to TRBJ2-7; 10 positions match TRBD2. Per the germline V gene, CDR1 is SSHAT and CDR2 is FNYEAQ (reference sequence). The CDR3 sequence is 15 residues long. For the CDR3, the DNA is TGTGCTAGCAGCTTGGGGACTAGCGCTTCCTACGAGCAGTACTTC. Encoded protein: CASSLGTSASYEQYF.

This clone was seen once. CDR3 sequence (DNA): TGTGCCGTGGTACCGGGACACAAGAACACTGAAGCTTTCTTT. This codes for CAVVPGHKNTEAFF. The rearrangement joins TRBV28 to TRBJ1-1; perhaps TRBD1 as D (6 bases). Trimming shortened V by 11 bases and J by 1 base, and 17 bases separated the two germline ends. Germline CDR1 is MDHEN and CDR2 is SYDVKM. The CDR3 runs 14 residues. Filled out from reference TRBV28 and TRBJ1-1, the complete variable domain reads DVKVTQSSRYLVKRTGEKVFLECVQDMDHENMFWYRQDPGLGLRLIYFSYDVKMKEKGDIPEGYSVSREKKERFSLILESASTNQTSMYLCAVVPGHKNTEAFFGQGTRLTVV.

This clone came up a few times. J is TRBJ1-2 and V is TRBV20-1; weak D call: TRBD1 (6 bases). This CDR3 comprises 11 residues. From germline, CDR1 is DFQATT and CDR2 SNEGSKA (reference sequence). With 6 bases removed from V and 6 bases from J, the gap between germline ends came to 11 bases. The CDR3 sequence is CSAPGGHGYTF. The CDR3 bases are TGCAGTGCCCCGGGGGGGCATGGCTACACCTTC.

This clone was seen only once. DNA for the CDR3: TGTGCCAGCAGCTTGGTTGACAACGGTGAGCAGTTCTTC. Translated: CASSLVDNGEQFF. The V and J genes are TRBV11-3 and TRBJ2-1; D is undetermined. V gave up 3 bases and J gave up 9 bases, with 12 bases separating them. Germline V CDR1 and CDR2: SGHNT, YENEEA. The CDR3 consists of 13 residues. The whole variable domain, filled in from reference TRBV11-3 and TRBJ2-1, reads EAGVVQSPRYKIIEKKQPVAFWCNPISGHNTLYWYLQNLGQGPELLIRYENEEAVDDSQLPKDRFSAERLKGVDSTLKIQPAELGDSAVYLCASSLVDNGEQFFGPGTRLTVL.

This chain uses TRBV7-2 with TRBJ2-7, with 7 bases matching TRBD2. Germline assignment: CDR1 SGHTA and CDR2 FQGNSA. CDR3 size: 14 residues. The J segment lost 3 bases and the V segment lost 0 bases, leaving 2 bases of the junction unmatched. The CDR3 loop reads CASSLAGGIYEQYF. Here the CDR3 DNA reads TGTGCCAGCAGCTTAGCGGGAGGGATCTACGAGCAGTACTTC.

This clone was observed once. Here the CDR3 reads CASRGGDSYEQYF. The CDR3 DNA reads as TGTGCCAGCAGGGGGGGGGATTCCTACGAGCAGTACTTC. The chain recombines TRBV28 with TRBJ2-7; TRBD2 agrees at 7 bases. CDR1 and CDR2 from the germline V gene are MDHEN and SYDVKM. The trim removed 6 bases at V and 1 base at J, leaving 3 bases unmatched. This CDR3 has 13 amino acids. The full variable domain, completed using reference TRBV28 and TRBJ2-7, is DVKVTQSSRYLVKRTGEKVFLECVQDMDHENMFWYRQDPGLGLRLIYFSYDVKMKEKGDIPEGYSVSREKKERFSLILESASTNQTSMYLCASRGGDSYEQYFGPGTRLTVT.

The CDR3 sequence: CASSEGAFSPNQPQHF. CDR3 sequence (DNA): TGTGCCAGCAGCGAGGGGGCCTTTTCCCCCAATCAGCCCCAGCATTTT. This chain joins TRBV7-6 and TRBJ1-5; 7 positions match TRBD1. CDR1 and CDR2 from the germline V gene are SGHVS and FNYEAQ. V lost 5 bases to trimming and J lost 3 bases; unmatched junction nucleotides: 10. The CDR3 length is 16 residues.

This clone has a single count. The chain uses TRBV6-9 and TRBJ2-7; possibly TRBD2 for D (6 bases). V lost 3 bases to trimming and J lost 4 bases, with 16 bases between them. This CDR3 contains 15 residues. CDR1 and CDR2 from the germline V gene are MNHGY and SVAAGI. CDR3 nucleotides: TGTGCCAGCAGTTACACGAGGGAGGTGGAATACGAGCAGTACTTC. Translation: CASSYTREVEYEQYF.